The sequence of this T cell receptor beta chain was determined in a study of T cell repertoires in cytomegalovirus infection. Study-level results: CMV-specific TCR beta clonotypes restricted by HLA-C were the ones dominating the ex vivo response.

Using its own MiXCR run on the reads, TCRdb lists one record per CDR3 protein. Of about 770,000 distinct CDR3 sequences in the sample, 29% were seen once. Points on this clonotype: Its specificity is not known.

V lost 5 bases to trimming and J lost 8 bases, with 13 bases between them. This CDR3 is built from 13 residues. This TCR came from a human donor in good health (CMV status not recorded). Some clones in this sample may be carry-over from other donors' samples. This chain joins TRBV12-3 or TRBV12-4 and TRBJ2-1, with a weak D call TRBD1 (5 bases). The material was cultured CD8+ T cells from PBMCs, obtained from culture after CMV antigen stimulation. CDR3 sequence reads: CASSGQYGDEQFF. The CDR3 DNA sequence: TGTGCCAGCAGTGGACAATACGGCGATGAGCAGTTCTTC.